Following are 2 T cell receptor beta chains from one sample sequenced in a study of human T cells and chemical hapten exposure. The authors extracted total RNA from unfractionated whole blood. One entry per CDR3 protein results from TCRdb running MiXCR on the 5' RACE reads. The table lists about 140,000 distinct CDR3 sequences, 4.1% of them singletons, with over 1.1% in the top ten. All receptors derive from a female donor in good health.

This clonotype has at least ten counts. V gene TRBV4-2 combines with J gene TRBJ1-1, with no clear D. Looked up from germline, CDR1 is LGHNA and CDR2 is YNFKEQ. The V end was cut by 0 bases, the J end by 8 bases, with 13 bases between. The CDR3 runs 14 residues. CDR3 sequence reads: CASSQENLRLEAFF. The CDR3 nucleotides read TGTGCCAGCAGCCAAGAAAATTTGCGGCTGGAAGCTTTCTTT.

This clonotype has ten or more counts. The J gene is TRBJ1-3, the V gene TRBV6-6; 7 bases are a match to TRBD1. This CDR3 has 13 amino acids. The germline gives CDR1 MNHNY, CDR2 SVGAGI (reference sequence). V was pared by 5 bases and J by 2 bases, with 0 bases of the junction left unmatched. The CDR3 DNA is TGTGCCAGCAGTACAGGGGCTGGAAACACCATATATTTT. It specifies CASSTGAGNTIYF.